The text below deals with one TCR beta chain. These data are taken from a study of blood T cell repertoires in COVID-19. The overall study: Whether acute or convalescent, the COVID-19 samples came from the United States, Italy and Spain. PBMCs, B-cell-depleted T cells, or T cells were the source of the cDNA or gDNA that made up the material.

Germline values: CDR1 LGHNA, CDR2 YSLEER. The CDR3 has 16 amino acids. V was clipped by 0 bases and J by 4 bases; unmatched bases: 3. TCRdb's table, derived via immunoSEQ multiplex PCR, lists solely in-frame clones and lacks some. The data show some 370,000 clones, about 90% seen once. The V call is TRBV4-3, the J call TRBJ2-1; 10 bases agree with TRBD2. The sequence came from a man aged 18 to 29 with active or convalescent COVID-19. Sequencing was performed on peripheral blood. The CDR3 sequence is CASSQDQAGGYNEQFF. In nucleotides, the CDR3 is TGCGCCAGCAGCCAAGACCAAGCGGGAGGGTACAATGAGCAGTTCTTC.